In its sample, the clone carrying this T cell receptor beta chain was seen many times. Its target is unknown. The listed genes are named as in mouse. The DNA ends 4 residues before the CDR3 does, and the rest of the CDR3 is filled in from the germline J gene. This sample was included in a study of CD8+ T cells in alopecia areata. As for the study in general: Transfer of skin from roughly 6-12-month-old C3H/HeJ graft donors with spontaneous alopecia was made to approximately 7-11-week-old female C3H/HeJ mice. Regarding the study as a whole: Normal scalp had lower clonality than lesional scalp, with alopecia totalis/universalis lesions showing this most strongly. Scalp samples also yield sequences from resident alphabeta T cells of normal skin. Compared with mice, patients displayed less clear TCR sharing, possibly for HLA-related reasons.

cDNA prepared by RNA extraction and subsequent reverse transcription served as the template for sequencing. The protocol was immunoSEQ multiplex PCR, while the TCRdb copy is restricted to in-frame clones and leaves out a portion. This table holds roughly 260,000 clones with no singletons; the top ten claim 1.2%. Between the trimmed V and J ends, which lost 2 bases and 0 bases, there was a span of 8 bases. Germline V lookup: CDR1 NSHNY, CDR2 SYGAGN. CDR3 length: 15 amino acids. Sorting of pooled cutaneous lymph node cells was based on CD4, CD8alpha, NKG2D, NKG2ACE and other markers. This chain joins TRBV13-1 and TRBJ2-2; D is unresolved. This TCR was recovered from a C3H/HeJ mouse with alopecia areata. MHC haplotype here: H2-k. The sequenced material came from CD4+ T cells sorted from a lymph node. This chain's CDR3 is CASSERVANTGQLYF. CDR3 bases read: TGTGCCAGCAGTGAGAGGGTCGCAAACACCGGG.